A selection of T cell receptor beta chains follows, all from one sample in a study of blood T cells in healthy people across ages. A single record per CDR3 protein comes from TCRdb applying MiXCR to the 5' RACE reads. The table lists just over 800,000 distinct CDR3 sequences, 60% to 80% of them singletons. The sample was blood. All receptors derive from a man younger than 40 in good health. The CDR3 runs from the conserved cysteine through the conserved F or W. The D gene is left open where the match is weak.

j_call v_call d_call cdr3_aa
TRBJ2-7 TRBV29-1 NA CSVASSSFEQYF
TRBJ2-7 TRBV4-3 NA CASSRGRASYEQYF
TRBJ2-3 TRBV4-3 NA CASSQDPAADTQYF
TRBJ2-3 TRBV6-2/TRBV6-3 NA CASTPPGATDTQYF
NA TRBV28 NA CASSLLEGGGPEQFF
TRBJ2-5 TRBV7-9 NA CASRPQSSQETQYF
NA TRBV6-6 NA CASSYRTGGGGYEQYF
TRBJ2-7 TRBV7-9 NA CASSSATTPSYEQYF
TRBJ2-7 TRBV7-8 NA CASSLMFLYEQYF
TRBJ2-3 TRBV7-2 TRBD2 CASSLGGSGGHADTQYF
TRBJ2-3 TRBV18 NA CASLRLEADTQYF
TRBJ2-5 TRBV20-1 NA CSARSPGGETQYF
TRBJ2-5 TRBV20-1 NA CSARKGGQETQYF
TRBJ2-7 TRBV4-2 NA CASSQEATGYEQYF
TRBJ2-7 TRBV20-1 NA CSPPAMKGYEQYF